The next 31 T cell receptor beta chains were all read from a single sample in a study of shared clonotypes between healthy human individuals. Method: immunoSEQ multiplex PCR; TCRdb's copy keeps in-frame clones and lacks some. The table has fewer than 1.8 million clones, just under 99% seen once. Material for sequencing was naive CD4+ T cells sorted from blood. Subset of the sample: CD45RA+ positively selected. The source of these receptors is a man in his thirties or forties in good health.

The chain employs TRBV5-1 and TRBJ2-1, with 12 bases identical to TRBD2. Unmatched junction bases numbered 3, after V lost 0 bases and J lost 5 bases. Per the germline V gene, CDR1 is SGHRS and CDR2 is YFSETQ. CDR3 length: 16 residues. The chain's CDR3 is CASSLALAGGDNEQFF. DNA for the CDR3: TGCGCCAGCAGCTTGGCCCTAGCGGGAGGGGACAATGAGCAGTTCTTC.

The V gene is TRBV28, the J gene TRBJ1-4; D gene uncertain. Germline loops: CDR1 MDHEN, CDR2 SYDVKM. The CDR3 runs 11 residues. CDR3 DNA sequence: TGTGGAACAGTGGCTAATGAAAAACTGTTTTTT. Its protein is CGTVANEKLFF. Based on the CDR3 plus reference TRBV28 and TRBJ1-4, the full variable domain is DVKVTQSSRYLVKRTGEKVFLECVQDMDHENMFWYRQDPGLGLRLIYFSYDVKMKEKGDIPEGYSVSREKKERFSLILESASTNQTSMYLCGTVANEKLFFGSGTQLSVL.

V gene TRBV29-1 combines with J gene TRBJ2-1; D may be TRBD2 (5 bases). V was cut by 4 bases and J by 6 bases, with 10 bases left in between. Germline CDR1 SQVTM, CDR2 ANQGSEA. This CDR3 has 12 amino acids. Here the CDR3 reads CSVGSRVNEQFF. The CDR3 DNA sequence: TGCAGCGTTGGCTCGAGGGTCAATGAGCAGTTCTTC.

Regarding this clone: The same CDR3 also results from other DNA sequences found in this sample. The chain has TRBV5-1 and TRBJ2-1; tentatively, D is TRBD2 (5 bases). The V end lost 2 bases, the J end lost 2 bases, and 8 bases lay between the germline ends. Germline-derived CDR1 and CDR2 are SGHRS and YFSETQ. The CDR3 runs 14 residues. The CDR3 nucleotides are TGCGCCAGCAGCTTTTCCGGGACCTACAATGAGCAGTTCTTC. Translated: CASSFSGTYNEQFF. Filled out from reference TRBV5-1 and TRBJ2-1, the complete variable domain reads KAGVTQTPRYLIKTRGQQVTLSCSPISGHRSVSWYQQTPGQGLQFLFEYFSETQRNKGNFPGRFSGRQFSNSRSEMNVSTLELGDSALYLCASSFSGTYNEQFFGPGTRLTVL.

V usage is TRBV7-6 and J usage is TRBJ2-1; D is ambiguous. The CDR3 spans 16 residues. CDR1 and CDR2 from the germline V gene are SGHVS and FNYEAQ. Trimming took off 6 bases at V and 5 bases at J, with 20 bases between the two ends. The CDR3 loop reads CASSLEGGLSHNEQFF. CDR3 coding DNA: TGTGCCAGCAGTCTAGAAGGTGGCTTAAGCCACAATGAGCAGTTCTTC. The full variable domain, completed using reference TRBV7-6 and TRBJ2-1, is GAGVSQSPRYKVTKRGQDVALRCDPISGHVSLYWYRQALGQGPEFLTYFNYEAQQDKSGLPNDRFSAERPEGSISTLTIQRTEQRDSAMYRCASSLEGGLSHNEQFFGPGTRLTVL.

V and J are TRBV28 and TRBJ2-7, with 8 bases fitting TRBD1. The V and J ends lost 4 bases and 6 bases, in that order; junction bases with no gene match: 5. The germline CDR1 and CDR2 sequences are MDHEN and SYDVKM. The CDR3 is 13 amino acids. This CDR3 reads CASSWTGKIEQYF. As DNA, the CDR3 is TGTGCCAGCAGTTGGACAGGGAAAATCGAGCAGTACTTC.

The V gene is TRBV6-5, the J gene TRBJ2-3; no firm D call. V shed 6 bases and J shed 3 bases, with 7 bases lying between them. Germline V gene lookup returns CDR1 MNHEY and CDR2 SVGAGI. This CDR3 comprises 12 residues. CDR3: CASSQTTDTQYF. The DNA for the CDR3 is TGTGCCAGCAGCCAAACGACAGATACGCAGTATTTT.

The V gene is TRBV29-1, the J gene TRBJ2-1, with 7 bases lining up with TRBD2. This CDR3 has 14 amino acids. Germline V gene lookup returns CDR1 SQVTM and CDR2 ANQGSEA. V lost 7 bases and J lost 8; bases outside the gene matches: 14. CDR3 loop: CSARWGGGPDEQFF. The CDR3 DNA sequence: TGCAGCGCGAGGTGGGGGGGAGGGCCGGATGAGCAGTTCTTC.

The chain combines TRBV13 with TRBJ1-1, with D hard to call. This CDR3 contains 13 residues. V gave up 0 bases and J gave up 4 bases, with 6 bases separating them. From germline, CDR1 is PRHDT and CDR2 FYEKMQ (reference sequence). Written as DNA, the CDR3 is TGTGCCAGCAGCTTAGGCGGGATCACTGAAGCTTTCTTT. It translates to CASSLGGITEAFF.

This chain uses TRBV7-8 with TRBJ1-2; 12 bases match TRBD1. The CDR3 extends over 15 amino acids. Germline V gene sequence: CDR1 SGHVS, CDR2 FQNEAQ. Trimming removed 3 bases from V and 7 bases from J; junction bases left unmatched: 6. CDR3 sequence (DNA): TGTGCCAGCAGCTTTGGGACAGGGGGCTTGTTTGGCTACACCTTC. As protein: CASSFGTGGLFGYTF.

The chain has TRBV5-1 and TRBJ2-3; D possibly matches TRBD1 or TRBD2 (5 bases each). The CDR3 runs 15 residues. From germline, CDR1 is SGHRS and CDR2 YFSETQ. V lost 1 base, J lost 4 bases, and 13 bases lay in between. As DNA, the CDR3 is TGCGCCAGCAGCTTGATGGGGGAGTCGGCAGATACGCAGTATTTT. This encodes CASSLMGESADTQYF.

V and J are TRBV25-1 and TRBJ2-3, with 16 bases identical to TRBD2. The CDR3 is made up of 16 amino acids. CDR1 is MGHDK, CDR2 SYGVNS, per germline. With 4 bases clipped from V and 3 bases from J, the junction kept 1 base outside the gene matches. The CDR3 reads CASSAGLAGGTDTQYF. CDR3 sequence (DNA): TGTGCCAGCAGTGCGGGACTAGCGGGAGGGACAGATACGCAGTATTTT.

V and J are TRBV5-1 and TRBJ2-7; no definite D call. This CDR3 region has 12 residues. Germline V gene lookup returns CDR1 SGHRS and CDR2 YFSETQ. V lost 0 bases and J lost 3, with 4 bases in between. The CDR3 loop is CASSLGHYEQYF. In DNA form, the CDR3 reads TGCGCCAGCAGCTTGGGACACTACGAGCAGTACTTC. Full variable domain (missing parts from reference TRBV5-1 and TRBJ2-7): KAGVTQTPRYLIKTRGQQVTLSCSPISGHRSVSWYQQTPGQGLQFLFEYFSETQRNKGNFPGRFSGRQFSNSRSEMNVSTLELGDSALYLCASSLGHYEQYFGPGTRLTVT.

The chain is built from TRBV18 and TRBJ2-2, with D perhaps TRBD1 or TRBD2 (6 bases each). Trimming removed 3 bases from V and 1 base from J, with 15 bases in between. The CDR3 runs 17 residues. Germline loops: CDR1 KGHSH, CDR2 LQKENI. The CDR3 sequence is CASSPLRGALNTGELFF. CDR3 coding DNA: TGTGCCAGCTCACCCCTGAGGGGGGCCCTGAACACCGGGGAGCTGTTTTTT.

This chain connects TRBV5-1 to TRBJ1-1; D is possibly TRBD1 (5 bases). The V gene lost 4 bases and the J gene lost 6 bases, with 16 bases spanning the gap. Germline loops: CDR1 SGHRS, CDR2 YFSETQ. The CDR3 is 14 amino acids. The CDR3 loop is CASSPGTVLAEAFF. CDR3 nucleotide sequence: TGCGCCAGCAGCCCAGGGACCGTTCTCGCTGAAGCTTTCTTT.

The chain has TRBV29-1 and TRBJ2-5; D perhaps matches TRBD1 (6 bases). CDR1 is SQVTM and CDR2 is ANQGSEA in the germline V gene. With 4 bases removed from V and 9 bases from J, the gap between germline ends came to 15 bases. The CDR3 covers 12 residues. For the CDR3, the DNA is TGCAGCGTTGCCTGGGGGCCAAGGGCCCAGTACTTC. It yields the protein CSVAWGPRAQYF. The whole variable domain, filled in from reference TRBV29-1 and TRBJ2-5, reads SAVISQKPSRDICQRGTSLTIQCQVDSQVTMMFWYRQQPGQSLTLIATANQGSEATYESGFVIDKFPISRPNLTFSTLTVSNMSPEDSSIYLCSVAWGPRAQYFGPGTRLLVL.

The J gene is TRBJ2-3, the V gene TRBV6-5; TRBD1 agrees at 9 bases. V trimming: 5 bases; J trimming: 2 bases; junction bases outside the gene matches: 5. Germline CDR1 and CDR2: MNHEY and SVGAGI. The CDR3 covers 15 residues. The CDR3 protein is CASSQRTGATDTQYF. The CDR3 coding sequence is TGTGCCAGCAGTCAGAGGACAGGGGCCACAGATACGCAGTATTTT.

The CDR3 reads CASTIGTSGRGEQYF. Written as DNA, the CDR3 is TGTGCCAGTACCATTGGGACTAGCGGGAGAGGCGAGCAGTACTTC. The chain couples TRBV19 to TRBJ2-7; 14 bases are a match to TRBD2. CDR3 length: 15 residues. The germline CDR1 and CDR2 sequences are LNHDA and SQIVND (reference sequence). V lost 7 bases to trimming and J lost 6 bases; unmatched junction nucleotides: 8. The complete variable domain, with remaining parts taken from reference TRBV19 and TRBJ2-7, reads DGGITQSPKYLFRKEGQNVTLSCEQNLNHDAMYWYRQDPGQGLRLIYYSQIVNDFQKGDIAEGYSVSREKKESFPLTVTSAQKNPTAFYLCASTIGTSGRGEQYFGPGTRLTVT.

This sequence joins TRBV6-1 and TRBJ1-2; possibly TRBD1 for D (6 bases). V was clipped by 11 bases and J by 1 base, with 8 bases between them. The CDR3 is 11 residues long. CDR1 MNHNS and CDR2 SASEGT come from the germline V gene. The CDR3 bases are TGTGCCTTACAGGGTAACTATGGCTACACCTTC. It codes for CALQGNYGYTF.

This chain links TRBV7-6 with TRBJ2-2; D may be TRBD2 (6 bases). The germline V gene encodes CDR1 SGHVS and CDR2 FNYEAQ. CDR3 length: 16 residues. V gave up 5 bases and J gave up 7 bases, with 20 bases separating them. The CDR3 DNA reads TGTGCCAGCAGCCCTATTGTTGGGACTTTGCGCGGGGAGCTGTTTTTT. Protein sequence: CASSPIVGTLRGELFF.

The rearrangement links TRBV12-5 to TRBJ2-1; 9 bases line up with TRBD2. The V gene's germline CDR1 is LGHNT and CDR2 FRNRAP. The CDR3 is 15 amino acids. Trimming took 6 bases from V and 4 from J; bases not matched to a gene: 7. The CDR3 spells CASGPGTSPYNEQFF. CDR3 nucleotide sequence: TGTGCTAGTGGGCCCGGGACTAGCCCTTACAATGAGCAGTTCTTC.

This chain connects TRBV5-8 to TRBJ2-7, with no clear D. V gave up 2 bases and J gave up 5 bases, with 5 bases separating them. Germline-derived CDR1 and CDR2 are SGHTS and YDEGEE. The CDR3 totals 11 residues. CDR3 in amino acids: CASSFPHEQYF. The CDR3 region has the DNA TGTGCCAGCAGCTTCCCCCACGAGCAGTACTTC.

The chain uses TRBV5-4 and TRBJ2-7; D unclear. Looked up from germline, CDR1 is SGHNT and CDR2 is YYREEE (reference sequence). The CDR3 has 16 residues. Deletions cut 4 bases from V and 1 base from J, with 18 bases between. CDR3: CASSPTPALGSYEQYF. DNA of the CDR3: TGTGCCAGCAGCCCAACCCCGGCCCTTGGATCCTACGAGCAGTACTTC.

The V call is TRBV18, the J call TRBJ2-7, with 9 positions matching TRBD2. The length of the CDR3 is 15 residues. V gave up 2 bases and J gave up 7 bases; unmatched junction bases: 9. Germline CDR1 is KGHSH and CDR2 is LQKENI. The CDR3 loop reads CASSPGAGGPQEQYF. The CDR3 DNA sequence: TGTGCCAGCTCACCAGGCGCGGGAGGGCCGCAGGAGCAGTACTTC.

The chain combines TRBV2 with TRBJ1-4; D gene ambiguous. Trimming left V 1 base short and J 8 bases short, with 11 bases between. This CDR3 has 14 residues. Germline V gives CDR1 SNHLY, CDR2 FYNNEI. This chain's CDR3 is CASSEGRSWEKLFF. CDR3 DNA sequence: TGTGCCAGCAGTGAAGGGAGATCGTGGGAAAAACTGTTTTTT.

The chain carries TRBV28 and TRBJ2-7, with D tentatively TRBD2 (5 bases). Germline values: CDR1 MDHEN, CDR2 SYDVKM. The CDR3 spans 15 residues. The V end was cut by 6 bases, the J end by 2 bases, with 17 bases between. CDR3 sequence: CASRPRTGVPYEQYF. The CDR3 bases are TGTGCCAGCAGACCGAGGACCGGGGTACCCTACGAGCAGTACTTC.

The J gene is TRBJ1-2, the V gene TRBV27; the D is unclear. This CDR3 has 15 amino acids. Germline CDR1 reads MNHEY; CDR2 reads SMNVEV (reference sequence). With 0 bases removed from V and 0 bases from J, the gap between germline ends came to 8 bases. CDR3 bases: TGTGCCAGCAGTTTATCCGGGAGGCCTAACTATGGCTACACCTTC. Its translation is CASSLSGRPNYGYTF.

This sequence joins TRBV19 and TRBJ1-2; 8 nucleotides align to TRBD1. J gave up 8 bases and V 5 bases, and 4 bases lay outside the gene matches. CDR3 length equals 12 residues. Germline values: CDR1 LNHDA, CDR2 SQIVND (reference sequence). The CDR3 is CASSQGARGYTF. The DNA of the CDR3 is TGTGCCAGTAGTCAGGGGGCAAGAGGCTACACCTTC.

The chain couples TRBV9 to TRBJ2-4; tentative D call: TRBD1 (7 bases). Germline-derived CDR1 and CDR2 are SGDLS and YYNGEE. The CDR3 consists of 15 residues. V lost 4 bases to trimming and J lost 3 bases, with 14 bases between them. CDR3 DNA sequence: TGTGCCAGCAGCCAGGGGGGACAGAACAAAAACATTCAGTACTTC. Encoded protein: CASSQGGQNKNIQYF.

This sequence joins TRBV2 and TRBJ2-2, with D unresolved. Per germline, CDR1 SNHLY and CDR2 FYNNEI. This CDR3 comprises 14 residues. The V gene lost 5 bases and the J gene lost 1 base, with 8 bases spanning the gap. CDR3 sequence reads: CASSPLLNTGELFF. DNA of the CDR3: TGTGCCAGCAGTCCTCTCTTGAACACCGGGGAGCTGTTTTTT.

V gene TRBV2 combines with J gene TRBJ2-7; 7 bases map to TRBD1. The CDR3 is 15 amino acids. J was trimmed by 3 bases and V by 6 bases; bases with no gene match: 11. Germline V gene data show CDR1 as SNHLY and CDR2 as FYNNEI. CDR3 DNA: TGTGCCAGCAGCTCCATACGGACAGGTGGCTACGAGCAGTACTTC. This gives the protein CASSSIRTGGYEQYF. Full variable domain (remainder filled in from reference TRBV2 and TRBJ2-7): EPEVTQTPSHQVTQMGQEVILRCVPISNHLYFYWYRQILGQKVEFLVSFYNNEISEKSEIFDDQFSVERPDGSNFTLKIRSTKLEDSAMYFCASSSIRTGGYEQYFGPGTRLTVT.